This is a list of T cell receptor beta chains from one sample in a study of blood T cell repertoires in COVID-19. The protocol was immunoSEQ multiplex PCR, while the TCRdb copy is restricted to in-frame clones and leaves out a portion. The sample includes over 200,000 clones, 65% to 90% seen only once; the top ten take approximately 6.1%. Sequenced sample: peripheral blood. The receptors come from an elderly man with acute or convalescent COVID-19. Both conserved end residues are part of each CDR3. A D gene is named only where the DNA matches it firmly. Clone size appears in some rows only: once, few, many, or a class for an expanded clone.

v_call	clone_size	d_call	j_call	cdr3_aa	cdr3_nt
TRBV13	.	.	TRBJ1-1	CASSSSRAEAFF	TGTGCCAGCAGCTCCTCTCGCGCTGAAGCTTTCTTT
TRBV28	few	TRBD1	TRBJ1-2	CASSPQRTGAGYTF	TGTGCCAGCAGTCCACAAAGGACAGGTGCAGGCTACACCTTC
TRBV30	.	TRBD1	TRBJ1-5	CAWSVRGLSSNQPQHF	TGTGCCTGGAGTGTTAGGGGGCTGTCGAGCAATCAGCCCCAGCATTTT
TRBV19	few	TRBD2	TRBJ2-1	CATALAGGHNEQFF	TGTGCCACCGCCCTAGCGGGAGGTCACAATGAGCAGTTCTTC
TRBV19	.	TRBD1	TRBJ1-5	CASSRDRAENQPQHF	TGTGCCAGTAGTAGGGACAGAGCCGAAAATCAGCCCCAGCATTTT
TRBV7-6	.	TRBD1	TRBJ2-5	CASSQGQGAFQETQYF	TGTGCCAGCAGCCAAGGACAGGGGGCCTTCCAAGAGACCCAGTACTTC
TRBV29-1	.	TRBD1	TRBJ2-3	CSVDRQGAQTDTQYF	TGCAGCGTTGACCGACAGGGGGCGCAGACAGATACGCAGTATTTT
TRBV5-1	.	TRBD2	TRBJ2-3	CASSFSSGSSDTQYF	TGCGCCAGCAGCTTCTCTAGCGGGAGTTCAGATACGCAGTATTTT
TRBV18	.	TRBD1	TRBJ2-4	CASSRSTGTDIQYF	TGTGCCAGCTCACGCTCGACAGGGACGGACATTCAGTACTTC
TRBV2	.	TRBD1	TRBJ1-6	CASSGLGTGSSYNSPLHF	TGTGCCAGCAGTGGGTTAGGGACAGGGAGCTCCTATAATTCACCCCTCCACTTT
TRBV3-1/TRBV3-2	.	.	TRBJ1-5	CASSQDLVQPQHF	TGTGCCAGCAGCCAAGATCTTGTTCAGCCCCAGCATTTT
TRBV19	.	.	TRBJ2-7	CASSNRRPGLLRYEQYF	TGTGCCAGTAGCAATCGACGACCGGGACTCCTACGCTACGAGCAGTACTTC
TRBV7-9	.	.	TRBJ2-2	CASSLARWNTGELFF	TGTGCCAGCAGCTTAGCGAGGTGGAACACCGGGGAGCTGTTTTTT
TRBV7-6	.	.	TRBJ1-5	CASSEGSLGQPQHF	TGTGCCAGCAGCGAGGGATCATTGGGTCAGCCCCAGCATTTT
TRBV7-2	.	TRBD2	TRBJ2-1	CASSSRTSGRNNEQFF	TGTGCCAGCAGCTCCAGGACTAGCGGGAGGAACAATGAGCAGTTCTTC
TRBV4-1	.	TRBD1	TRBJ2-1	CASSQDRGGVVNNEQFF	TGCGCCAGCAGCCAAGATCGAGGGGGCGTTGTTAACAATGAGCAGTTCTTC
TRBV30	.	.	TRBJ1-3	CAWSRVFSGNTIYF	TGTGCCTGGAGTCGGGTCTTCTCTGGAAACACCATATATTTT
TRBV7-9	.	.	TRBJ2-3	CASSHLSVGETDTQYF	TGTGCCAGCAGTCACCTATCCGTGGGAGAGACAGATACGCAGTATTTT
TRBV11-2	.	.	TRBJ2-3	CASSLDRRADTQYF	TGTGCCAGCAGCTTAGATCGCAGGGCAGATACGCAGTATTTT
TRBV3-1/TRBV3-2	.	.	TRBJ2-5	CASSPLGQAWETQYF	TGTGCCAGCAGCCCGCTCGGCCAGGCCTGGGAGACCCAGTACTTC
TRBV5-6	.	.	TRBJ1-6	CASSLREFSSSYNSPLHF	TGTGCCAGCAGCTTGCGGGAGTTTTCCAGCTCCTATAATTCACCCCTCCACTTT
TRBV12-3/TRBV12-4	.	TRBD1	TRBJ1-3	CASSRGTEDTIYF	TGTGCCAGCAGTAGGGGGACAGAGGACACCATATATTTT
TRBV19	.	.	TRBJ1-1	CASSTDFRVSSEAFF	TGTGCCAGTAGTACCGACTTCAGGGTGTCGAGTGAAGCTTTCTTT
TRBV6-4	few	TRBD2	TRBJ2-1	CASSEFGTSAYNEQFF	TGTGCCAGCAGTGAATTCGGTACTAGCGCTTACAATGAGCAGTTCTTC
TRBV25-1	.	.	TRBJ2-5	CASNRIKGETQYF	TGTGCCAGCAACCGCATAAAGGGGGAGACCCAGTACTTC
TRBV5-4	.	TRBD2	TRBJ2-2	CASSDQLATNTGELFF	TGTGCCAGCAGCGACCAACTAGCGACGAACACCGGGGAGCTGTTTTTT
TRBV7-2	once	TRBD2	TRBJ2-2	CASSPLLGSSGRDTGELFF	TGTGCCAGCAGCCCCCTTTTAGGTAGTAGCGGGAGGGATACCGGGGAGCTGTTTTTT
TRBV5-1	.	TRBD1	TRBJ2-7	CASSLGTGAYEQYF	TGCGCCAGCAGCTTGGGGACAGGAGCCTACGAGCAGTACTTC
TRBV7-2	.	.	TRBJ2-1	CASSLEGAGEQFF	TGTGCCAGCAGCTTAGAAGGGGCTGGAGAGCAGTTCTTC
TRBV27	.	TRBD1	TRBJ2-3	CASSPGQGGTDTQYF	TGTGCCAGCAGTCCGGGACAGGGAGGCACAGATACGCAGTATTTT
TRBV6-2/TRBV6-3	.	.	TRBJ1-2	CASSYRGSVNYGYTF	TGTGCCAGCAGTTACCGGGGGAGCGTTAACTATGGCTACACCTTC
TRBV25-1	.	.	TRBJ2-3	CASSERNKLDTQYF	TGTGCCAGCAGTGAGAGGAACAAATTAGATACGCAGTATTTT
TRBV9	.	.	TRBJ2-2	CASSVGPAPGELFF	TGTGCCAGCAGCGTAGGCCCAGCGCCCGGGGAGCTGTTTTTT
TRBV24-1	.	TRBD2	TRBJ2-1	CATSALTSGRYHNEQFF	TGTGCCACCAGTGCCCTGACTAGCGGGAGGTACCACAATGAGCAGTTCTTC
TRBV6-2/TRBV6-3	.	.	TRBJ1-2	CASSYIRNYGYTF	TGTGCCAGCAGTTACATCAGGAACTATGGCTACACCTTC
TRBV24-1	.	.	TRBJ2-1	CATSDGAFVEQFF	TGTGCCACCAGTGATGGGGCCTTCGTTGAGCAGTTCTTC
TRBV28	.	.	TRBJ1-1	CASSLFGQGRRGTEAFF	TGTGCCAGCAGTTTATTTGGGCAGGGCAGGCGGGGGACTGAAGCTTTCTTT
TRBV5-1	.	TRBD1	TRBJ2-3	CASSLGGQGTDTQYF	TGCGCCAGCAGCTTGGGGGGACAGGGTACAGATACGCAGTATTTT
TRBV25-1	.	.	TRBJ1-6	CASSRGLYSPLHF	TGTGCCAGCAGTAGGGGCCTCTATTCACCCCTCCACTTT
TRBV7-9	.	TRBD1	TRBJ1-2	CASSSGQFYGYTF	TGTGCCAGCAGCTCGGGACAGTTCTATGGCTACACCTTC
TRBV5-1	.	TRBD2	TRBJ2-3	CASSSTGGVVTDTQYF	TGCGCCAGCAGCTCGACCGGGGGGGTGGTGACAGATACGCAGTATTTT
TRBV28	.	TRBD1	TRBJ1-2	CASSLGTASPNYGYTF	TGTGCCAGCAGTTTAGGGACAGCCTCACCTAACTATGGCTACACCTTC
TRBV5-1	once	TRBD1	TRBJ1-5	CASRQGDNQPQHF	TGCGCCAGCAGACAGGGGGACAATCAGCCCCAGCATTTT
TRBV9	.	TRBD2	TRBJ2-1	CASSVGASGSSYNEQFF	TGTGCCAGCAGCGTAGGGGCTAGCGGGAGCTCCTACAATGAGCAGTTCTTC
TRBV9	once	.	TRBJ2-5	CASSVGVSEETQYF	TGTGCCAGCAGCGTAGGCGTTAGCGAAGAGACCCAGTACTTC
TRBV19	.	TRBD2	TRBJ2-1	CASSPRTSGKEAEQFF	TGTGCCAGTAGTCCAAGGACTAGCGGGAAGGAGGCTGAGCAGTTCTTC
TRBV28	.	TRBD2	TRBJ2-1	CAAGGVGPYNEQFF	TGTGCAGCGGGGGGGGTCGGACCCTACAATGAGCAGTTCTTC
TRBV19	once	TRBD2	TRBJ2-1	CASSPTPGTSGRNEQFF	TGTGCCAGTAGTCCAACCCCCGGGACTAGCGGGAGAAATGAGCAGTTCTTC
TRBV19	many	.	TRBJ2-4	CASSPLAGLDIQYF	TGTGCCAGTAGTCCCCTGGCCGGGTTGGACATTCAGTACTTC
TRBV13	once	TRBD2	TRBJ2-5	CASSFSTSGRETQYF	TGTGCCAGCAGCTTTTCGACTAGCGGGAGAGAGACCCAGTACTTC
TRBV11-2	.	.	TRBJ2-2	CASSLRGELFF	TGTGCCAGCAGTCTCCGCGGGGAGCTGTTTTTT
TRBV27	.	.	TRBJ1-6	CASSLQGSSYNSPLHF	TGTGCCAGCAGTTTACAGGGGAGCTCCTATAATTCACCCCTCCACTTT